One sample yielded the 16 T cell receptor beta chains listed below, sequenced in a study of beta chain features in type 1 diabetes. Findings and caveats of the study: In all four CD4+ subsets, TCRB CDR3 length was significantly, moderately reduced in type 1 diabetes.

Reverse transcribing all isolated RNA meant expressed TCRB transcripts were sequenced. This table comes from immunoSEQ multiplex PCR, and its TCRdb copy is limited to in-frame clones, with some not included. The sample contains some 110,000 clones, around 15% of which appear only once. Their target antigens are unknown. Sequencing input: central memory CD4+ T cells from blood. The receptors come from a man aged 25-45 years with type 1 diabetes.

Worth noting for this clone: It differs at one base from a far larger clone, so likely a read error. The chain couples TRBV7-2 to TRBJ2-5; 10 bases line up with TRBD2. With 5 bases clipped from V and 7 bases from J, the junction kept 10 bases outside the gene matches. Germline V CDR1 and CDR2: SGHTA, FQGNSA. The CDR3 consists of 15 residues. In nucleotides, the CDR3 is TGTGCCAGCAGCGTCAGCGGGGGGGTTGGAGTGACCCAGTACTTC. Translating it yields CASSVSGGVGVTQYF.

Relative to its sample, this clone is medium-sized. The genes are TRBV7-2 and TRBJ2-5; no reliable D call. Trimming removed 6 bases at V and 5 bases at J, with 22 bases between. The CDR3 spans 16 residues. Germline V CDR1 and CDR2: SGHTA, FQGNSA. This chain's CDR3 is CASRKGSYLPRETQYF. The CDR3 DNA follows: TGTGCCAGCAGGAAAGGGTCTTACCTACCTAGGGAGACCCAGTACTTC.

This clone has at least ten counts. V and J are TRBV10-3 and TRBJ2-1, with TRBD1 matching 11 bases. Looked up from germline, CDR1 is ENHRY and CDR2 is SYGVKD. J lost 7 bases, V lost 10 bases, and 6 bases had no gene match. The CDR3 is 13 residues long. The CDR3 coding sequence is TGTGCCACCACCGGGACAGGGGGGAATGAGCAGTTCTTC. This translates into CATTGTGGNEQFF.

The V gene is TRBV11-2, the J gene TRBJ2-1; 7 bases are a match to TRBD2. The V gene end was trimmed by 2 bases and the J gene end by 2 bases; junction bases not matched to a gene: 6. The CDR3 contains 16 residues. Germline CDR1 and CDR2: SGHAT and FQNNGV. DNA for the CDR3: TGTGCCAGCAGCTTATTGCGGGGGAGAACCTACAATGAGCAGTTCTTC. Amino acids: CASSLLRGRTYNEQFF.

The chain combines TRBV5-1 with TRBJ1-2; a weak D match, TRBD1 (5 bases). Trimming shortened V by 4 bases and J by 0 bases, and 25 bases separated the two germline ends. This CDR3 is 19 amino acids long. Germline V gene sequence: CDR1 SGHRS, CDR2 YFSETQ. In nucleotides, the CDR3 is TGCGCCAGCAGCCTGCCTAACCACGGTCCTCGAGGGGCTAACTATGGCTACACCTTC. This codes for CASSLPNHGPRGANYGYTF.

The chain joins TRBV9 to TRBJ1-5; no firm D call. The CDR3 is 15 amino acids. Germline V gene lookup returns CDR1 SGDLS and CDR2 YYNGEE. Trimming removed 0 bases from V and 2 bases from J, with 9 bases in between. CDR3 sequence: CASSVGKSGNQPQHF. The CDR3 nucleotides read TGTGCCAGCAGCGTAGGGAAATCGGGCAATCAGCCCCAGCATTTT.

This clone showed up just a few times. The CDR3 nucleotides read TGTGCCAGCAGAGGGACCACCGGGGAGCTGTTTTTT. The encoded protein is CASRGTTGELFF. V is TRBV2 and J is TRBJ2-2; either TRBD1 or TRBD2 may supply D (5 bases each). The CDR3 loop spans 12 amino acids. Trimming cost V 6 bases and J 4 bases, with 6 bases left between them. Per the germline V gene, CDR1 is SNHLY and CDR2 is FYNNEI.

Only a few counts were recorded for this clone. The V and J genes are TRBV7-8 and TRBJ2-7, with unresolved D. Deletions cut 4 bases from V and 3 bases from J, with 4 bases between. The CDR3 is 11 residues long. Per germline, CDR1 SGHVS and CDR2 FQNEAQ. The CDR3 reads CASSSYYEQYF. In DNA, the CDR3 is TGTGCCAGCAGCTCGTACTACGAGCAGTACTTC.

The chain combines TRBV12-2 with TRBJ2-5; whether TRBD2, the table's D call, matches the DNA was not checked. TRBV12-2 is deemed a pseudogene. There are 17 residues in the CDR3. CDR3 in amino acids: CASRLVRLAGLQETQYF. CDR3 nucleotide sequence: TGTGCAAGTCGCTTAGTGCGACTAGCGGGGCTCCAAGAGACCCAGTACTTC.

The J gene is TRBJ1-5, the V gene TRBV30; 10 nucleotides line up with TRBD1. With 3 bases clipped from V and 5 bases from J, the junction kept 4 bases outside the gene matches. Germline CDR1 reads GTSNPN; CDR2 reads SVGIG (reference sequence). The CDR3 has 14 amino acids. CDR3 loop: CAWRLGTGDQPQHF. The CDR3 nucleotides are TGTGCCTGGAGGCTTGGGACAGGGGATCAGCCCCAGCATTTT. Together with reference TRBV30 and TRBJ1-5, the CDR3 gives the full variable domain: SQTIHQWPATLVQPVGSPLSLECTVEGTSNPNLYWYRQAAGRGLQLLFYSVGIGQISSEVPQNLSASRPQDRQFILSSKKLLLSDSGFYLCAWRLGTGDQPQHFGDGTRLSIL.

V and J are TRBV29-1 and TRBJ1-1; D ambiguous. V was cut by 2 bases and J by 4 bases, with 11 bases left in between. The germline gives CDR1 SQVTM, CDR2 ANQGSEA. CDR3 length: 13 residues. CDR3 region: CSVEKVGLTEAFF. The CDR3 DNA reads as TGCAGCGTTGAAAAGGTCGGACTCACTGAAGCTTTCTTT.

J is TRBJ2-3 and V is TRBV19; D remains ambiguous. The length of the CDR3 is 13 residues. V lost 4 bases, J lost 2 bases, and 7 bases lay in between. The germline V gene encodes CDR1 LNHDA and CDR2 SQIVND (reference sequence). CDR3 protein: CASSTAPTDTQYF. The CDR3 nucleotides read TGTGCCAGTAGTACCGCGCCCACAGATACGCAGTATTTT.

The V gene is TRBV13, the J gene TRBJ1-5; 8 bases agree with TRBD1. V gave up 6 bases and J gave up 6 bases; unmatched junction bases: 1. This CDR3 comprises 12 residues. Germline V gives CDR1 PRHDT, CDR2 FYEKMQ (reference sequence). Here the CDR3 DNA reads TGTGCCAGCAGTGGACAGGGTCAGCCCCAGCATTTT. The encoded protein is CASSGQGQPQHF.

The chain couples TRBV10-3 to TRBJ2-7; D is undetermined. CDR1 is ENHRY, CDR2 SYGVKD, per germline. The CDR3 consists of 13 residues. Trimming took off 4 bases at V and 0 bases at J, with 7 bases between the two ends. Here the CDR3 DNA reads TGTGCCATCAGTGGTACCAACTCCTACGAGCAGTACTTC. This sequence encodes CAISGTNSYEQYF.

This clone has more than one count but fewer than ten. The V and J genes are TRBV9 and TRBJ2-3; the D is unclear. V was clipped by 0 bases and J by 5 bases, with 4 bases between them. This CDR3 comprises 12 residues. CDR1 is SGDLS and CDR2 is YYNGEE in the germline V gene. The DNA for the CDR3 is TGTGCCAGCAGCGTAGTCGAAGATACGCAGTATTTT. This gives the protein CASSVVEDTQYF.

The rearrangement uses TRBV7-2 and TRBJ2-3; the match to TRBD1 covers 11 bases. The junction had 9 bases not matched to a gene; V was cut back by 7 bases and J by 6 bases. The CDR3 runs 15 residues. The germline gives CDR1 SGHTA, CDR2 FQGNSA. The CDR3 DNA follows: TGTGCCAGCACCACCGGGACAGGGGGTAGGGATACGCAGTATTTT. Translation: CASTTGTGGRDTQYF.